The sequence of this T cell receptor beta chain was determined in a study of cytomegalovirus exposure and HLA in healthy donors. Study-level results: In a later analysis, a genetic analysis reported fewer productive-TCR N-insertions in an Asian-associated ancestry cluster than the cohort average. For TCR beta chains, V- and J-gene trimming was later linked to a missense DCLRE1C variant.

PCR amplification relied on 60 Vbeta primers (plus 13 Jbeta primers). Original analysis: About 11 million of tens of millions of unique TCR beta chains were shared, per a later count. The protocol was immunoSEQ multiplex PCR, while the TCRdb copy is restricted to in-frame clones and leaves out a portion. V, J and clone size reflect that table, while D and trimming were determined from the DNA. The sample lists about 200,000 clones, roughly 82% seen once, with about 6.1% in the top ten. This CDR3 region has 15 residues. V was cut by 1 base and J by 6 bases, with 15 bases left in between. The germline gives CDR1 SEHNR, CDR2 FQNEAQ (reference sequence). This clone appeared a single time. Its antigen remains unknown.

This chain joins TRBV7-9 and TRBJ1-2; D may be TRBD1 (5 bases). The receptor was derived from a man aged 40-49 years in good health and CMV-seropositive. Source material: PBMCs. The chain's CDR3 is CASSLEGSSGDGYTF. The CDR3 bases are TGTGCCAGCAGCTTAGAAGGTAGCTCGGGGGATGGCTACACCTTC.